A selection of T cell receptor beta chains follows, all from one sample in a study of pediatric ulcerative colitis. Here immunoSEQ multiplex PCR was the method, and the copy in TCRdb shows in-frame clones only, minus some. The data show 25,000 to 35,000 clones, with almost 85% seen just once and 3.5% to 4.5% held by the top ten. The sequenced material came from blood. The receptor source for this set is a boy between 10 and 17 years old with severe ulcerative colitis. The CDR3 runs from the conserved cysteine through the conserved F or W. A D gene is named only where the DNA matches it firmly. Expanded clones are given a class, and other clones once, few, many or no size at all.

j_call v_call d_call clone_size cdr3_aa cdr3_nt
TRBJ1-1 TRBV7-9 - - CASSISEAGKAFF TGTGCCAGCAGCATATCCGAGGCGGGAAAAGCTTTCTTT
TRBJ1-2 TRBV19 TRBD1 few CASSTPGQRLYGYTF TGTGCCAGTAGTACGCCGGGACAGAGACTCTATGGCTACACCTTC
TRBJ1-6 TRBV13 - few CASSLPGTPNSPLHF TGTGCCAGCAGCCTGCCCGGGACACCGAATTCACCCCTCCACTTT
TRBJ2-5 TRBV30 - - CAWKDGYQETQYF TGTGCCTGGAAAGACGGGTACCAAGAGACCCAGTACTTC
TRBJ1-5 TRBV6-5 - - CASSSRGLSGPQHF TGTGCCAGCAGTTCCCGGGGACTGTCTGGGCCCCAGCATTTT
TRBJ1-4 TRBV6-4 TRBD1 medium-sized CASSDSNRDRGLEKLFF TGTGCCAGCAGTGACTCGAACCGGGACAGGGGCTTGGAAAAACTGTTTTTT
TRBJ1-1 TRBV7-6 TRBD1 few CASSFQGRDSEAFF TGTGCCAGCAGCTTCCAGGGTAGGGACAGTGAAGCTTTCTTT
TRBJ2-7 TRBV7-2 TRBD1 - CASSLRQGGSYEQYF TGTGCCAGCAGCCTCAGACAGGGCGGGTCCTACGAGCAGTACTTC
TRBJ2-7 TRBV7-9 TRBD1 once CASSLVTGASSYEQYF TGTGCCAGCAGCTTAGTGACAGGGGCGAGCTCCTACGAGCAGTACTTC
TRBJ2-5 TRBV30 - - CAWSLRETQYF TGTGCCTGGAGCCTCAGGGAGACCCAGTACTTC
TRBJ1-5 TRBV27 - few CASSLSGNQPQHF TGTGCCAGCAGTTTATCGGGGAATCAGCCCCAGCATTTT
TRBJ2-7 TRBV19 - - CASSTSSTGGKQYF TGTGCCAGTAGTACGAGCTCGACTGGTGGTAAGCAGTACTTC
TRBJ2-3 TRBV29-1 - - CSVERDRDTDTQYF TGCAGCGTTGAAAGGGACCGGGACACAGATACGCAGTATTTT
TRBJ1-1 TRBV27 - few CASSLSGQGTEAFF TGTGCCAGCAGTTTATCTGGCCAGGGGACTGAAGCTTTCTTT
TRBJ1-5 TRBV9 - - CASSVDTGSNQPQHF TGTGCCAGCAGCGTAGACACCGGTAGCAATCAGCCCCAGCATTTT
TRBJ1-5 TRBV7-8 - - CASSFGRGDQPQHF TGTGCCAGCAGCTTCGGGCGCGGAGATCAGCCCCAGCATTTT
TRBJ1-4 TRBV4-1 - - CASSLQGFRVNEKLFF TGCGCCAGCAGCCTACAGGGTTTTCGGGTTAATGAAAAACTGTTTTTT
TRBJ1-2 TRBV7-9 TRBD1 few CASSLDSWDSRMGVYGYTF TGTGCCAGCAGCTTAGATTCTTGGGACAGCCGGATGGGGGTTTATGGCTACACCTTC
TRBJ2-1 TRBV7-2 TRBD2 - CASSLTSGRYNEQFF TGTGCCAGCAGCTTAACTAGCGGGAGATACAATGAGCAGTTCTTC
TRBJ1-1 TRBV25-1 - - CATRRGDTITNTEAFF TGTGCCACCAGGAGGGGGGACACCATTACGAACACTGAAGCTTTCTTT
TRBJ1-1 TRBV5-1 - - CASSLYPGAGTEAFF TGCGCCAGCAGCTTGTATCCAGGGGCGGGCACTGAAGCTTTCTTT
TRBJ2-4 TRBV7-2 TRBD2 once CASSRSGGRSKNIQYF TGTGCCAGCAGCCGAAGCGGGGGGAGGTCCAAAAACATTCAGTACTTC
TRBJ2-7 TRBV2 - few CASGWEYEQYF TGTGCCAGCGGCTGGGAATACGAGCAGTACTTC
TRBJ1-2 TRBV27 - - CASSFQQGDDGYTF TGTGCCAGCAGTTTCCAACAGGGTGATGATGGCTACACCTTC
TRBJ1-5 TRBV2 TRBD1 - CASGGGQGGNQPQHF TGTGCCAGCGGGGGGGGACAGGGAGGCAATCAGCCCCAGCATTTT
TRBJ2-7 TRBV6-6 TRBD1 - CAGAGGKENEQYF TGTGCCGGCGCAGGGGGTAAGGAGAACGAGCAGTACTTC
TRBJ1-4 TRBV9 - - CASSVGATNEKLFF TGTGCCAGCAGCGTAGGAGCAACTAATGAAAAACTGTTTTTT
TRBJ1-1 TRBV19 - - CAASNGNTEAFF TGTGCCGCATCCAATGGGAACACTGAAGCTTTCTTT
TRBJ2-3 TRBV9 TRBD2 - CASSRSSTSGGWTQYF TGTGCCAGCAGCCGAAGCTCGACTAGCGGTGGGTGGACGCAGTATTTT
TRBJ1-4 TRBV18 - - CASSGSYNEKLFF TGTGCCAGCTCCGGGAGCTATAATGAAAAACTGTTTTTT
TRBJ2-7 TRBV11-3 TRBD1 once CASSSPGQGIEQYF TGTGCCAGCAGCTCGCCGGGACAGGGAATCGAGCAGTACTTC
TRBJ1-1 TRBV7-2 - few CASSPMGVGAFF TGTGCCAGCTCCCCCATGGGGGTGGGGGCTTTCTTT
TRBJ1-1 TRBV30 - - CAWSESGFAEAFF TGTGCCTGGAGCGAATCCGGATTCGCTGAAGCTTTCTTT
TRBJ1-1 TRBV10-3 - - CAISEGGSSTEAFF TGTGCCATCAGTGAGGGGGGGTCTTCGACTGAAGCTTTCTTT
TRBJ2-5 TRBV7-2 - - CASSSGVVRETQYF TGTGCCAGCAGCTCCGGGGTAGTAAGAGAGACCCAGTACTTC
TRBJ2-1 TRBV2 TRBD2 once CASSEGRGVGEQFF TGTGCCAGCAGTGAAGGGCGGGGGGTTGGTGAGCAGTTCTTC
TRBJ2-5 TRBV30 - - CAWTSGETQYF TGTGCCTGGACCTCGGGGGAGACCCAGTACTTC
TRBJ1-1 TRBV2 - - CASSGGSEAFF TGTGCCAGCAGTGGTGGCAGTGAAGCTTTCTTT
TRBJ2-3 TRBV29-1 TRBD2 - CSVCSGGPDTQYF TGCAGCGTCTGCTCGGGGGGGCCTGATACGCAGTATTTT
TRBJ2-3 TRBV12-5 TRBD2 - CASGPLGGSGSTDTQYF TGTGCTAGTGGTCCTTTAGGAGGTAGCGGGAGCACAGATACGCAGTATTTT
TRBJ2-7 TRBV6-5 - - CASRRDGGSYEQYF TGTGCCAGCAGGAGGGACGGAGGATCCTACGAGCAGTACTTC
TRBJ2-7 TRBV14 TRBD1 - CASSRDRGYGEQYF TGTGCCAGCAGCCGGGACAGGGGGTATGGCGAGCAGTACTTC
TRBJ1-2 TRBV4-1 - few CASSPLPPPGSYGYTF TGCGCCAGCAGCCCCCTACCCCCCCCGGGAAGCTATGGCTACACCTTC
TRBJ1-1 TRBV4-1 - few CASSQGTTEAFF TGCGCCAGCAGCCAAGGAACGACTGAAGCTTTCTTT
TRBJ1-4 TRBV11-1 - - CASSFSPTTNEKLFF TGTGCCAGCAGCTTTTCTCCCACAACTAATGAAAAACTGTTTTTT
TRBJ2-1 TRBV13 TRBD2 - CASSGLAGGPEQFF TGTGCCAGCAGCGGATTGGCGGGGGGGCCTGAGCAGTTCTTC
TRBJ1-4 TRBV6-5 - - CASSYGGRNEKLFF TGTGCCAGCAGTTACGGGGGGCGTAATGAAAAACTGTTTTTT
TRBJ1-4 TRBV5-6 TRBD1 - CASLDRGGEKLFF TGTGCCAGCTTGGACAGGGGTGGGGAAAAACTGTTTTTT
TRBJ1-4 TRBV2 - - CASRFMDGNEKLFF TGTGCCAGCAGATTCATGGACGGTAACGAAAAACTGTTTTTT
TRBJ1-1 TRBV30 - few CAWSTLAGNTEAFF TGTGCCTGGAGTACCCTGGCGGGAAACACTGAAGCTTTCTTT
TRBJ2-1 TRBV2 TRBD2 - CASIEALAGGPSSYNEQFF TGTGCCAGCATCGAGGCTCTAGCGGGGGGGCCAAGCTCCTACAATGAGCAGTTCTTC
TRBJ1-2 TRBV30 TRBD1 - CAWSLQGTYGYTF TGTGCCTGGAGTCTACAGGGGACTTATGGCTACACCTTC
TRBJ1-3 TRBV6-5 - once CASSYDSHGNTIYF TGTGCCAGCAGTTACGACAGTCACGGAAACACCATATATTTT
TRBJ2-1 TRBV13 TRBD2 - CASSDSGTSGGRKVNNEQFF TGTGCCAGCAGCGACTCCGGGACTAGCGGGGGGAGGAAGGTAAACAATGAGCAGTTCTTC
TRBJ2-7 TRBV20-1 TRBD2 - CSAGRGYEQYF TGCAGTGCCGGGAGGGGCTACGAGCAGTACTTC
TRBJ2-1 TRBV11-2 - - CASTYGASDEQFF TGTGCCAGCACCTACGGGGCCTCGGATGAGCAGTTCTTC
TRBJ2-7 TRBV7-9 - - CASSLAQGNSYEQYF TGTGCCAGCAGCTTAGCGCAGGGCAATTCCTACGAGCAGTACTTC
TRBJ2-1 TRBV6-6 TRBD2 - CASRLAGDNEQFF TGTGCCAGCAGGCTAGCGGGGGACAATGAGCAGTTCTTC
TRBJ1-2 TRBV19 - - CASSIKGRESNRGYTF TGTGCCAGTAGTATAAAAGGGAGGGAGAGTAATAGAGGCTACACCTTC
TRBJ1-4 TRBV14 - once CASSSRGRWNEKLFF TGTGCCAGCAGCTCCAGGGGCCGGTGGAATGAAAAACTGTTTTTT